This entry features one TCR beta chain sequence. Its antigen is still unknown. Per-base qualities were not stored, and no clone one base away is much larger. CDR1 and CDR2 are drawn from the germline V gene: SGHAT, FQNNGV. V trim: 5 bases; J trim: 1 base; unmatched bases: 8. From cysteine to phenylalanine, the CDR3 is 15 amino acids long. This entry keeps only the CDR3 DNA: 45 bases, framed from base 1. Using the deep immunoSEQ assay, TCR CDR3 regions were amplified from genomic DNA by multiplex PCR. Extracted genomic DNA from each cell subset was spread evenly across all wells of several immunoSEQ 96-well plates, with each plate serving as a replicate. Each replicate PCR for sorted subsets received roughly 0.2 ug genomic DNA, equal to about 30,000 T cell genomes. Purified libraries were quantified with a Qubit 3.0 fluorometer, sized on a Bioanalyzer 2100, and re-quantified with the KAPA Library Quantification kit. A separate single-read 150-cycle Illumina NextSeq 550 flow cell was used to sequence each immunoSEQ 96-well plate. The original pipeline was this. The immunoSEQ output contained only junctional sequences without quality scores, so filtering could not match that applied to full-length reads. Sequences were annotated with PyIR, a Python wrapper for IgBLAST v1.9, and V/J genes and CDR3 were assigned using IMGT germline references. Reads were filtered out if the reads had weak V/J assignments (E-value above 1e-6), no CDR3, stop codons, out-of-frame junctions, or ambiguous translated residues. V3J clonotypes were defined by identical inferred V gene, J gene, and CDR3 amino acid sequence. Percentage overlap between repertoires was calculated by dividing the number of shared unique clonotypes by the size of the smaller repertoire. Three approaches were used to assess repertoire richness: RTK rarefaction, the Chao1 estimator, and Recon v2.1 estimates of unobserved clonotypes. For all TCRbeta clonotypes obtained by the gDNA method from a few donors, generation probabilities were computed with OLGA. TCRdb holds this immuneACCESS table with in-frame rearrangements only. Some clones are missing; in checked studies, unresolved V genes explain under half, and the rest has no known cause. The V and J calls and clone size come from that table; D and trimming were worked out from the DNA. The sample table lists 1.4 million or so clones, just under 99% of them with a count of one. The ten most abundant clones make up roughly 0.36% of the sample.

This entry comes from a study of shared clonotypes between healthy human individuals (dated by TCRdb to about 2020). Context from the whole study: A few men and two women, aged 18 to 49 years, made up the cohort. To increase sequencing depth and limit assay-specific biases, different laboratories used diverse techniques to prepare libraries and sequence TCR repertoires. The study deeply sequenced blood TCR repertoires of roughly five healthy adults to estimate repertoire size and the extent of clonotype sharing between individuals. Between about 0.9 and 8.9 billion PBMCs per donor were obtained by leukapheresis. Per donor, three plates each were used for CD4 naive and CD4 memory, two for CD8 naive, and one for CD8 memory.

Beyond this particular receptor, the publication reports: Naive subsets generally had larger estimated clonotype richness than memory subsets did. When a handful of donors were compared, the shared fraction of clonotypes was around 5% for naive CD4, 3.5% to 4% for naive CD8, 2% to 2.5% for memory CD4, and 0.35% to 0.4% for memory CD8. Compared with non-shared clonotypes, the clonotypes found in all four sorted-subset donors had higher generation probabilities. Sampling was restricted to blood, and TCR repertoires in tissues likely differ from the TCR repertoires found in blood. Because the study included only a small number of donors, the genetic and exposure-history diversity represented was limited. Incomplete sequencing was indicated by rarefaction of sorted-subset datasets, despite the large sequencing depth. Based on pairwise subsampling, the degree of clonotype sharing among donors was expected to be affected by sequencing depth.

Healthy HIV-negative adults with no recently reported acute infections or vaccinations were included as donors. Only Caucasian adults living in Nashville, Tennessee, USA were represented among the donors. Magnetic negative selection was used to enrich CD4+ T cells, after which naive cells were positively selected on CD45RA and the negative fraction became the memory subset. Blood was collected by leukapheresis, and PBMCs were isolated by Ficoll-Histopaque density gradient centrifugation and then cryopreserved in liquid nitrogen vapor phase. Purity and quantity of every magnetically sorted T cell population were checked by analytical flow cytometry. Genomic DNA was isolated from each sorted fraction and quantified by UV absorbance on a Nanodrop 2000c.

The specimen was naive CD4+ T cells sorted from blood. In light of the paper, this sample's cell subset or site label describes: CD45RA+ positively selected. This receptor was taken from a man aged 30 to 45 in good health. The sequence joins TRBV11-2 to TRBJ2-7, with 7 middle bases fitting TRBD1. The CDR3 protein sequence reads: CASSHSTGKSYEQYF. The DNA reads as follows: TGTGCCAGCAGCCATTCGACAGGGAAATCCTACGAGCAGTACTTC.